This TCR beta chain derives from a study of OX40 agonist ivuxolimab in advanced cancers. Overall study results and limits: Also showing low normalized T-cell clonal expansion were some of the nonresponders.

The CDR3 totals 13 residues. From germline, CDR1 is SGHAT and CDR2 FQNNGV. Note on this clone: Its target is unknown. The junction and the germline gene differ at one end; a read error may be behind it.

Assay: immunoSEQ multiplex PCR; the TCRdb copy retains only in-frame clones and omits some. Of approximately 66,000 clones detected, 65% to 90% appear once; the ten largest clones hold 0.75%. The clonotype originates from an adult with an advanced solid tumor such as melanoma, head and neck, liver or kidney cancer. The sample consisted of CD4+ or CD8+ T cells sorted from blood, taken in a trial of the OX40 agonist ivuxolimab. This chain connects TRBV11-2 to TRBJ1-2; D gene ambiguous. CDR3: CASSLDTLYGYTF. The CDR3 DNA sequence: TGTGCCAGCAGCCTAGACACGTTATATGGCTACACCTTC.